This T cell receptor beta chain was documented in a study of cytomegalovirus exposure and HLA in healthy donors. The study ran its PCR with 60 Vbeta and 13 Jbeta primers. In the original workflow: Per a later analysis, the number of unique TCR beta chains was 75 million to 90 million, of which about 11 million were shared. Measured with immunoSEQ multiplex PCR; TCRdb has only the in-frame clones, and not every one. V, J and clone size reflect that table, while D and trimming were determined from the DNA. The sample has 150,000 to 200,000 clones, roughly 70% seen once. The CDR3 loop spans 17 amino acids.

The sample taken for sequencing was PBMCs. The TCR comes from a male donor in good health and CMV-seronegative. The chain carries TRBV21-1 and TRBJ2-3; no DNA check was done on the table's D call, TRBD2. TRBV21-1 is given as a pseudogene. CDR3 protein: CASSKGKVAGSTDTQYF. The CDR3, as DNA: TGTGCCAGCAGCAAAGGCAAGGTAGCGGGGAGCACAGATACGCAGTATTTT.